This TCR beta chain was documented in a study of PD-1 blockade in classical Hodgkin lymphoma. The germline V gene has CDR1 LNHDA and CDR2 SQIVND (reference sequence). Trimming removed 1 base at V and 1 base at J, with 8 bases between. The CDR3 totals 15 residues. On this clone: Its matching antigen is unknown.

Sample time point: cycle 4 day 1 (C4D1), after less than seven weeks of nivolumab. The patients all showed relapse after autologous stem cell transplantation, while their brentuximab vedotin exposure varied. CD8+ T cells were isolated from thawed PBMCs by magnetic negative selection. Whole-study results and caveats: For complete responders, baseline diversity was comparable to that of newly diagnosed patients.

This table comes from immunoSEQ multiplex PCR, and its TCRdb copy is limited to in-frame clones, with some not included. The data show approximately 20,000 clones, about 85% seen once. The sequence was obtained from a human donor with classical Hodgkin lymphoma. The sequencing used CD8+ T cells from blood, collected before the fourth cycle of nivolumab. V gene TRBV19 combines with J gene TRBJ2-1; tentatively, D is TRBD2 (5 bases). CDR3 in DNA: TGTGCCAGTAGTATAGCTGGCGGGTCCTACAATGAGCAGTTCTTC. Translated: CASSIAGGSYNEQFF.